This TCR beta chain emerged from a study of T cells in Graves' hyperthyroidism and ophthalmopathy. The CDR3 has 15 amino acids. The germline V gene encodes CDR1 SGHTA and CDR2 FQGNSA. J was trimmed by 16 bases and V by 2 bases; bases with no gene match: 17. TCR beta CDR3 region amplification was performed from RNA transcripts. First-round RT-PCR with HTBI primers amplified the TCR CDR3 region. A single record per CDR3 protein comes from TCRdb applying MiXCR to the multiplex PCR reads. In the table there are 500,000 to 600,000 distinct CDR3 sequences, about a sixth of which are singletons. Findings and caveats of the study: Most clonotypes that expanded in the thyroid above 0.001 also showed up in blood.

Stable Graves' hyperthyroidism meant no ophthalmopathy progression within 18 months. Points on this clonotype: What it binds is not known.

The material sequenced was blood. The rearrangement joins TRBV7-2 to TRBJ2-1; 7 bases map to TRBD2. This sequence originates from a woman under 30 with Graves' hyperthyroidism. The CDR3 sequence is CASSLLSLGGRAFFF. The CDR3 region has the DNA TGTGCCAGCAGCTTATTGAGTCTGGGTGGGAGGGCCTTTTTCTTC.